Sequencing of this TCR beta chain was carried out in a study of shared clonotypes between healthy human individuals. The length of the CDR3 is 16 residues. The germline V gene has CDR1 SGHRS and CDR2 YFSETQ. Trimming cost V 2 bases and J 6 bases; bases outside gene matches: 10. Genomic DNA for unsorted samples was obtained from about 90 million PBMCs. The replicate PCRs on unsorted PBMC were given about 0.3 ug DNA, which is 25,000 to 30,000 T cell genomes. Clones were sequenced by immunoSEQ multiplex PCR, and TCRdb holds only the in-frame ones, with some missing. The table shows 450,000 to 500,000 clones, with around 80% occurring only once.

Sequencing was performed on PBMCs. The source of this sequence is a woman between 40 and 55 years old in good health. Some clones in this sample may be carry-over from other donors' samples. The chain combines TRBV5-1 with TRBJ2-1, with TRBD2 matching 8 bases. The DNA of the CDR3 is TGCGCCAGCAGCTTCCTTTTCGGCGGGAGGACCAATGAGCAGTTCTTC. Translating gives CASSFLFGGRTNEQFF.